The sequence of this TCR beta chain was determined in a study of blood T cell repertoires in COVID-19. Study context: From T cells, B-cell-depleted T cells, or PBMCs came the material, which was cDNA or gDNA.

Germline lookup yields CDR1 SEHNR and CDR2 FQNEAQ (reference sequence). Losses at the gene ends were 5 bases for V and 4 bases for J; bases not matched to a gene: 10. The CDR3 consists of 15 residues. Clones were sequenced by immunoSEQ multiplex PCR, and TCRdb holds only the in-frame ones, with some missing. The sample consists of some 330,000 clones, approximately 92% of them appearing once. The TCR comes from a woman aged 25 to 39 who had recovered from COVID-19. The chain links TRBV7-9 to TRBJ1-2, with 7 bases fitting TRBD1. The sequenced sample was PBMCs or T cells enriched from blood (not recorded which). CDR3 nucleotides: TGTGCCAGCAGCGACACCAGGGACAGCCGCTATGGCTACACCTTC. This sequence encodes CASSDTRDSRYGYTF.